This TCR beta chain derives from a study of blood T cell repertoires in COVID-19. Study overall: Nucleic acid was either cDNA or gDNA, and it came from T cells, B-cell-depleted T cells, or PBMCs.

CDR1 is LNHDA, CDR2 SQIVND, per germline (reference sequence). The V end was cut by 3 bases, the J end by 7 bases, with 16 bases between. CDR3 length: 15 residues. This clone came up once. Source study methods: It was from reference gene primer amplification that nucleated cell counts were estimated. Generated by immunoSEQ multiplex PCR, the TCRdb table keeps only in-frame clones and is missing some. That table supplies the V and J calls and clone size; D and trimming were determined from the DNA. The sample holds 150,000 to 200,000 clones, approximately 82% seen once. The TCR originated in a woman older than 75 with acute or convalescent COVID-19. V and J are TRBV19 and TRBJ2-1; D is perhaps TRBD2 (6 bases). The sample comprised peripheral blood. The CDR3 region has the DNA TGTGCCAGTAGTATTCTTAGCGGAGACTCAAATGAGCAGTTCTTC. This translates into CASSILSGDSNEQFF.